This T cell receptor (beta chain) was recorded in a study of shared clonotypes between healthy human individuals. Whole-study results and caveats: The generation probabilities recorded for non-shared clonotypes fell below those of clonotypes shared by all four donors. Among donors, the sharing of clonotypes was expected to be influenced by sequencing depth. Sharing across a few donors was seen in about 5% of naive CD4 clonotypes.

Germline CDR1 and CDR2: MDHEN and SYDVKM. The CDR3 contains 16 residues. V lost 4 bases, J lost 2 bases, and 4 bases stayed unmatched. The repertoire was sequenced with immunoSEQ multiplex PCR; TCRdb's copy has only in-frame clones and lacks some. Among 2 million to 2.5 million clones listed, 90% to 95% were seen once. To note about this clone: Its target is unknown.

The receptor comes from a man aged 18 to 35 in good health. Some clones in this sample may be carry-over from other donors' samples. The sequenced sample was naive CD4+ T cells from PBMCs. Subset defined: CD45RA+ positively selected. This chain uses TRBV28 with TRBJ2-3; 12 bases are a match to TRBD2. CDR3 in DNA: TGTGCCAGCAGTTCGACTAGCGGGAGTCCCACAGATACGCAGTATTTT. This codes for CASSSTSGSPTDTQYF.